The 3 T cell receptor beta chains presented below share a single source sample, sequenced in a study of CD8 T cells in ankylosing spondylitis. TCRdb itself ran the 5' RACE reads through MiXCR, one entry per CDR3 protein. The data show 200,000 to 250,000 distinct CDR3 sequences, about 10% seen once. Sample: blood, either unsorted or a sorted T cell fraction (not recorded which). The origin of the receptors is a male donor with ankylosing spondylitis or in good health (not recorded which).

This clonotype was observed many times. V gene TRBV6-5 combines with J gene TRBJ1-2, with unresolved D. Germline values: CDR1 MNHEY, CDR2 SVGAGI. V lost 2 bases and J lost 3, with 7 bases in between. CDR3 length: 13 residues. The chain's CDR3 is CASSYGPDYGYTF. The CDR3, as DNA: TGTGCCAGCAGTTACGGGCCAGACTATGGCTACACCTTC.

The chain links TRBV5-1 to TRBJ2-1, with 8 bases lining up with TRBD1. This CDR3 region has 13 residues. CDR1 and CDR2 from the germline V gene are SGHRS and YFSETQ. Unmatched junction bases numbered 8, after V lost 5 bases and J lost 10 bases. The CDR3 region is CASRTGDGGEQFF. CDR3 sequence (DNA): TGCGCCAGCAGGACAGGGGACGGGGGAGAGCAGTTCTTC.

This clonotype was recorded a few times. The rearrangement joins TRBV18 to TRBJ2-3; 7 nucleotides match TRBD2. This CDR3 comprises 15 residues. The germline V gene encodes CDR1 KGHSH and CDR2 LQKENI. V lost 5 bases to trimming and J lost 0 bases; unmatched junction nucleotides: 5. The CDR3 is CASSTTSPSTDTQYF. The DNA of the CDR3 is TGTGCCAGCTCAACGACTAGCCCTAGCACAGATACGCAGTATTTT.